The entry that follows covers one TCR beta chain sequence. Its target is not known. The donors belonged to the roughly 110-subject validation cohort, separate from the roughly 650-subject first cohort. Trimming removed 6 bases from V and 9 bases from J, with 15 bases in between. Germline CDR1 reads SGHTA; CDR2 reads FQGNSA. This CDR3 contains 13 residues. These data originate in a study of cytomegalovirus exposure and HLA in healthy donors. General study points: A subsequent analysis found that TCR clusters from the first cohort also tended to co-occur in the 130 or so validation repertoires, with 90% to 95% of cluster scores above 0. The classifier reportedly diagnosed cytomegalovirus status with high specificity and sensitivity. Specificity of three CMV-associated chains for CMV antigens was verified in vitro.

The assay was immunoSEQ multiplex PCR, and TCRdb's table has in-frame clones only and misses some. The profile shows some 130,000 clones, around 87% of them singletons. The sequenced sample was PBMCs. The chain recombines TRBV7-2 with TRBJ2-1; maybe TRBD1 (5 bases). The TCR sequence derives from a woman younger than 35 in good health and CMV-seropositive. The CDR3 nucleotides are TGTGCCAGCAGGAAGTTCCAGGGAAGTGAGCAGTTCTTC. Protein sequence: CASRKFQGSEQFF.